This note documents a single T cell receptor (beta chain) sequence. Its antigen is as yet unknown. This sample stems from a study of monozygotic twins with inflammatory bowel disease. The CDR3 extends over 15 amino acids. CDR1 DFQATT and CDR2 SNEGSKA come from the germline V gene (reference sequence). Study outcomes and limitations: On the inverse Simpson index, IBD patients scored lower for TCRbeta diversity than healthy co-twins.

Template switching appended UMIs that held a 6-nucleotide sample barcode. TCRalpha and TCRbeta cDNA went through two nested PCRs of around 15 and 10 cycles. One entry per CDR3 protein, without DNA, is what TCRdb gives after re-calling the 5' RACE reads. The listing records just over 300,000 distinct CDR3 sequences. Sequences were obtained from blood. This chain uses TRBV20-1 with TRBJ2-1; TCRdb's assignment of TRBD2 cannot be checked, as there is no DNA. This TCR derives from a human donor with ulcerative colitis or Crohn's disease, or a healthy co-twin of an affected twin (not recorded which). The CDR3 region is CSAIFSGRKYNEQFF.